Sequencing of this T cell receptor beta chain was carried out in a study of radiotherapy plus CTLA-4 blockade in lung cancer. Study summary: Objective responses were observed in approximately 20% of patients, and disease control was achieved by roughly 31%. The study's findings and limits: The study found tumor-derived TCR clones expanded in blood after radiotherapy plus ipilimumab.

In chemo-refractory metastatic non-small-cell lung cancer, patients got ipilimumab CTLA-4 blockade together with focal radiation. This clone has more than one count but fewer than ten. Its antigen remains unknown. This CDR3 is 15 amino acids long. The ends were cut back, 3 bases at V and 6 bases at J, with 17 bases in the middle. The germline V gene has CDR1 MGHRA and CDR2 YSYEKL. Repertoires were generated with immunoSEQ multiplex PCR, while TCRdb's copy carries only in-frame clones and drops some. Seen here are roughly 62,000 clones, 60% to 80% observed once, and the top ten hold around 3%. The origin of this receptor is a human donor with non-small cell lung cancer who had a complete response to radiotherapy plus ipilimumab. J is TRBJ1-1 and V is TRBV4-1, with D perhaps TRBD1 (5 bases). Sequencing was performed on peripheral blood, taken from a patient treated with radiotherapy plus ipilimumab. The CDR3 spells CASSHGGEAGSEAFF. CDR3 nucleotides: TGCGCCAGCAGCCATGGGGGGGAGGCTGGTTCTGAAGCTTTCTTT.